These 12 T cell receptor beta chains share one sample of origin, sequenced in a study of blood T cell repertoires in COVID-19 (dated by TCRdb to 2018 to 2020). Library method: the immunoSEQ multiplex PCR assay. TCRdb stores this immuneACCESS table with in-frame sequences only. Part of the clones is absent; in the studies checked, under half of the shortfall reflects unresolved V genes, and no reason is known for the rest. The sample table records 90,000 to 140,000 clones; roughly four fifths of these occur just once. The top ten constitute approximately 9% of the sample. Sequenced sample: peripheral blood. The receptors come from a woman aged 70 to 79 with acute or convalescent COVID-19.

This sequence joins TRBV5-1 and TRBJ2-7; no reliable D call. CDR1 SGHRS and CDR2 YFSETQ come from the germline V gene. The CDR3 covers 16 residues. The ends were cut back, 0 bases at V and 2 bases at J, with 15 bases in the middle. DNA for the CDR3: TGCGCCAGCAGCTTGGTTGTGGGCCCTGTTACCTACGAGCAGTACTTC. Amino acids: CASSLVVGPVTYEQYF.

The chain employs TRBV3-1 (or the pseudogene TRBV3-2) and TRBJ2-3, with 13 bases fitting TRBD2. V lost 4 bases to trimming and J lost 2 bases; unmatched junction nucleotides: 6. Per the germline V gene, CDR1 is LGHDT and CDR2 is YNNKEL (reference sequence). The CDR3 contains 17 residues. The CDR3 DNA reads TGTGCCAGCAGCCCAAGACTAGCGGGGGGTTACACAGATACGCAGTATTTT. This translates into CASSPRLAGGYTDTQYF.

In regard to this clone: A much more abundant neighbour one base away suggests this may be a read error. The chain has TRBV11-3 and TRBJ1-1; 9 nucleotides align to TRBD1. Germline-derived CDR1 and CDR2 are SGHNT and YENEEA. V was clipped by 3 bases and J by 1 base; unmatched bases: 0. The CDR3 covers 14 residues. The CDR3 DNA reads as TGTGCCAGCAGCTTGGGACAGGGGAACACTGAAGCTTTCTTT. Amino acids: CASSLGQGNTEAFF.

The V call is TRBV7-2, the J call TRBJ1-1, with TRBD1 as a possible D gene (6 bases). The CDR3 runs to 15 residues. Germline lookup yields CDR1 SGHTA and CDR2 FQGNSA. Trimming shortened V by 5 bases and J by 6 bases, and 19 bases separated the two germline ends. The CDR3 DNA follows: TGTGCCAGCAGCCCAAACAGGGCCGGCAGCGCTGAAGCTTTCTTT. Translated, it gives CASSPNRAGSAEAFF.

This clone has a handful of counts. This chain joins TRBV7-2 and TRBJ1-3; no clear D gene. Between the trimmed V and J ends, which lost 1 base and 4 bases, there was a span of 11 bases. The CDR3 length is 15 residues. Germline CDR1 SGHTA, CDR2 FQGNSA. CDR3 bases: TGTGCCAGCAGCTTAGGCGGGGAAACAGGAAACACCATATATTTT. Amino acids: CASSLGGETGNTIYF.

This clone was counted at least ten times. The V call is TRBV27, the J call TRBJ2-1; 13 nucleotides line up with TRBD2. J was trimmed by 0 bases and V by 5 bases; bases with no gene match: 4. CDR1 is MNHEY and CDR2 is SMNVEV in the germline V gene (reference sequence). CDR3 size: 17 residues. The CDR3 reads CASSGTSGTFSYNEQFF. The CDR3, as DNA: TGTGCCAGCAGTGGGACTAGCGGGACATTCTCCTACAATGAGCAGTTCTTC.

This clone has at least ten counts. The J gene is TRBJ2-7, the V gene TRBV5-6, with 7 bases lining up with TRBD1. The CDR3 length is 13 residues. The junction had 11 bases not matched to a gene; V was cut back by 7 bases and J by 7 bases. Germline V lookup: CDR1 SGHDT, CDR2 YYEEEE. The CDR3 bases are TGTGCCAGCTCGACAGGGTTAGTGATAGAGCAGTACTTC. Encoded protein: CASSTGLVIEQYF.

The rearrangement uses TRBV9 and TRBJ2-7; 10 positions agree with TRBD1. The germline CDR1 and CDR2 sequences are SGDLS and YYNGEE. V gave up 0 bases and J gave up 6 bases; unmatched junction bases: 6. This CDR3 has 15 residues. In nucleotides, the CDR3 is TGTGCCAGCAGCGTAGCGGACTGGACAGGGGGCGAGCAGTACTTC. Amino acids: CASSVADWTGGEQYF.

This chain joins TRBV30 and TRBJ1-4; the match to TRBD1 covers 7 bases. Germline lookup yields CDR1 GTSNPN and CDR2 SVGIG (reference sequence). The CDR3 is 14 residues long. The ends lost 2 bases at V and 8 bases at J; junction bases unmatched: 8. This CDR3 is CAWSTKDRREKLFF. CDR3 coding DNA: TGTGCCTGGAGTACCAAGGACAGGCGGGAAAAACTGTTTTTT. The whole variable domain, filled in from reference TRBV30 and TRBJ1-4, reads SQTIHQWPATLVQPVGSPLSLECTVEGTSNPNLYWYRQAAGRGLQLLFYSVGIGQISSEVPQNLSASRPQDRQFILSSKKLLLSDSGFYLCAWSTKDRREKLFFGSGTQLSVL.

The rearrangement uses TRBV6-5 and TRBJ2-1, with 10 bases identical to TRBD2. Germline V gene data show CDR1 as MNHEY and CDR2 as SVGAGI. CDR3 length: 14 amino acids. V lost 7 bases, J lost 4 bases, and 4 bases stayed unmatched. CDR3 sequence: CASTASGSYNEQFF. The CDR3 nucleotides read TGTGCCAGCACTGCTAGCGGGAGTTACAATGAGCAGTTCTTC.

This chain uses TRBV19 with TRBJ2-1; tentatively, D is TRBD2 (6 bases). The V and J ends lost 3 bases and 3 bases respectively, with 15 bases between them. CDR1 LNHDA and CDR2 SQIVND come from the germline V gene (reference sequence). The CDR3 spans 16 residues. Here the CDR3 reads CASSIESIGSYNEQFF. The CDR3 bases are TGTGCCAGTAGTATCGAGAGCATCGGGAGCTACAATGAGCAGTTCTTC.

This chain connects TRBV7-6 to TRBJ2-3, with 13 bases that match TRBD2. CDR1 SGHVS and CDR2 FNYEAQ come from the germline V gene. V trimming: 5 bases; J trimming: 2 bases; junction bases outside the gene matches: 7. The CDR3 is made up of 17 amino acids. For the CDR3, the DNA is TGTGCCAGCAGCCCCGAGACTAGCGGGGGGATCACAGATACGCAGTATTTT. Translation: CASSPETSGGITDTQYF.